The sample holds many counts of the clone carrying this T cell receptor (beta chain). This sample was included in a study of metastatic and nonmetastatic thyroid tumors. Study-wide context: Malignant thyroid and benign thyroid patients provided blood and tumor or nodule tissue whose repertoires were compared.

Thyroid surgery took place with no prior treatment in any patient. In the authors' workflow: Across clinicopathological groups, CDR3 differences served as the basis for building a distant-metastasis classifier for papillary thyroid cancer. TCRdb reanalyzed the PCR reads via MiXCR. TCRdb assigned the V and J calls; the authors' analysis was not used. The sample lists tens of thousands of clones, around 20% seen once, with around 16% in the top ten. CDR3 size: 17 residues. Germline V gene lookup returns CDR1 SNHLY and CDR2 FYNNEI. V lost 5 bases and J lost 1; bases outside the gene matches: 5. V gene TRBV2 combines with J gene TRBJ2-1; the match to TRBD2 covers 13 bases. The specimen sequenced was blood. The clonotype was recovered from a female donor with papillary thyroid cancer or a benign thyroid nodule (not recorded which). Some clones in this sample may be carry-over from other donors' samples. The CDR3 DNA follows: TGTGCCAGCAGTCCCCGGACTAGCGGGAGTTCCTACAATGAGCAGTTCTTC. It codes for CASSPRTSGSSYNEQFF.